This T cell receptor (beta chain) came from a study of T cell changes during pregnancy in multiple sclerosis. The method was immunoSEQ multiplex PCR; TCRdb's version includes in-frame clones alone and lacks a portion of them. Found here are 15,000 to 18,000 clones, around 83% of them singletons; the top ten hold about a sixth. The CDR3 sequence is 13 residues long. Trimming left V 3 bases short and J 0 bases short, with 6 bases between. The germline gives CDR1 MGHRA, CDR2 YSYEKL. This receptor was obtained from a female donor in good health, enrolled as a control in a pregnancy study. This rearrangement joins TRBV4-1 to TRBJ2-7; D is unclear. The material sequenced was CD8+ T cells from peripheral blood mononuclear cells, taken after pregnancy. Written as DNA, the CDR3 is TGCGCCAGCAGCCAGGCTAGCTCCTACGAGCAGTACTTC. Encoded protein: CASSQASSYEQYF.